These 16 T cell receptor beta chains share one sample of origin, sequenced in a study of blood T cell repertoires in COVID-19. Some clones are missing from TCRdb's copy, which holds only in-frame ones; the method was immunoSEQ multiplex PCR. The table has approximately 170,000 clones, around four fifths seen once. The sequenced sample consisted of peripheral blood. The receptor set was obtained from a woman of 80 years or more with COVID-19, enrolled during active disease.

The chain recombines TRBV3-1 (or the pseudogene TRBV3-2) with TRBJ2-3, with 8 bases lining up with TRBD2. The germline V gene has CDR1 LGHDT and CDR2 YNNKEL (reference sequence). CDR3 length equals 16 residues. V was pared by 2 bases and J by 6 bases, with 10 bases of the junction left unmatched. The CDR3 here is CASSQPGASGLDTQYF. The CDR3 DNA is TGTGCCAGCAGCCAACCGGGGGCTAGCGGGTTGGATACGCAGTATTTT.

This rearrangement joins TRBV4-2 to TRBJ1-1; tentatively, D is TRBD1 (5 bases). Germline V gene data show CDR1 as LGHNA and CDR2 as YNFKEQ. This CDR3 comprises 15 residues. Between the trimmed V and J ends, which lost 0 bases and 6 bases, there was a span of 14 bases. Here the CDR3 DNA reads TGTGCCAGCAGCCAAGAAAGAAGGGGCGCGGCTGAAGCTTTCTTT. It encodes CASSQERRGAAEAFF.

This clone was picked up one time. CDR3 loop: CASSPLSNEQFF. The CDR3 DNA is TGCGCCAGCAGCCCCCTTAGCAATGAGCAGTTCTTC. The gene calls are TRBV5-1 and TRBJ2-1; D ambiguous. From germline, CDR1 is SGHRS and CDR2 YFSETQ. V lost 4 bases and J lost 6, with 8 bases in between. The CDR3 spans 12 residues.

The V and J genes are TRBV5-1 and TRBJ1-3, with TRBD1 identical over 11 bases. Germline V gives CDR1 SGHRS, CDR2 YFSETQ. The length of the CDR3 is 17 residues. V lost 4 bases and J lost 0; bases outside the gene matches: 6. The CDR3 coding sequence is TGCGCCAGCAGCCAAGGACAGGGGGCCTCCTCTGGAAACACCATATATTTT. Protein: CASSQGQGASSGNTIYF.

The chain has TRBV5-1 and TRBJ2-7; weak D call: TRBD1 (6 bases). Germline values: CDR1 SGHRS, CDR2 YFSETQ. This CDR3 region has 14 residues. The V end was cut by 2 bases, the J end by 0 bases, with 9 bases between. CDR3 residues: CASSFRDTSYEQYF. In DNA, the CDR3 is TGCGCCAGCAGCTTCCGGGACACCTCCTACGAGCAGTACTTC.

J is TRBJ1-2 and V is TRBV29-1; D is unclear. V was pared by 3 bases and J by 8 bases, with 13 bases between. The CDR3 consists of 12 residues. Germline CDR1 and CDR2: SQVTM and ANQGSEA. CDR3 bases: TGCAGCGTTGACCAACTCCGCGAGGGCTACACCTTC. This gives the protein CSVDQLREGYTF.

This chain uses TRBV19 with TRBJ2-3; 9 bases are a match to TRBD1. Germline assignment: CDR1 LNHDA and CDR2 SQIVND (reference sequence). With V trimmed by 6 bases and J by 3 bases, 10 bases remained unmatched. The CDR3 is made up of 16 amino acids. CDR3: CASSWGQGVGTDTQYF. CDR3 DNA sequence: TGTGCCAGTAGCTGGGGACAGGGAGTGGGAACAGATACGCAGTATTTT. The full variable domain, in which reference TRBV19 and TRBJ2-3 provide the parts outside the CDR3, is DGGITQSPKYLFRKEGQNVTLSCEQNLNHDAMYWYRQDPGQGLRLIYYSQIVNDFQKGDIAEGYSVSREKKESFPLTVTSAQKNPTAFYLCASSWGQGVGTDTQYFGPGTRLTVL.

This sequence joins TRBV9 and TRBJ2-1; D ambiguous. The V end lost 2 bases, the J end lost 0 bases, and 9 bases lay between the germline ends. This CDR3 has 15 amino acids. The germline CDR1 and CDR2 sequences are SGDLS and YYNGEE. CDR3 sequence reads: CASSVQVSSYNEQFF. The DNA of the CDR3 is TGTGCCAGCAGCGTGCAGGTTAGCTCCTACAATGAGCAGTTCTTC. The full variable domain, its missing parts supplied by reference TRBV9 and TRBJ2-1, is DSGVTQTPKHLITATGQRVTLRCSPRSGDLSVYWYQQSLDQGLQFLIQYYNGEERAKGNILERFSAQQFPDLHSELNLSSLELGDSALYFCASSVQVSSYNEQFFGPGTRLTVL.

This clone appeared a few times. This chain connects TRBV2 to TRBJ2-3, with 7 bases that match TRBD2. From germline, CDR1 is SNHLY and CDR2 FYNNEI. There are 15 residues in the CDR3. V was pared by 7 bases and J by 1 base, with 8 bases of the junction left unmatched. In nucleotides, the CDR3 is TGTGCCAGCACCCAACTAGCGTCCGGCACAGATACGCAGTATTTT. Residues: CASTQLASGTDTQYF.

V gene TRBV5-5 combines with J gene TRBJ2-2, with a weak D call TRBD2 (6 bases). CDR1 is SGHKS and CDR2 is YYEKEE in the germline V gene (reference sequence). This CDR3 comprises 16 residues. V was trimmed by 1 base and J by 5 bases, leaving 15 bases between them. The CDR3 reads CASSLSMEGLTGELFF. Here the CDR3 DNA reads TGTGCCAGCAGCTTGAGCATGGAGGGGTTAACCGGGGAGCTGTTTTTT.

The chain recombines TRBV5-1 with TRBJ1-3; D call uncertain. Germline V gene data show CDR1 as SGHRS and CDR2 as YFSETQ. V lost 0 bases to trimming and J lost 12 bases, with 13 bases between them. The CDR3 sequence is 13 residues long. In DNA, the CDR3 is TGCGCCAGCAGCTTGGAGACTGTTGGCGTCATATATTTT. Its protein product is CASSLETVGVIYF. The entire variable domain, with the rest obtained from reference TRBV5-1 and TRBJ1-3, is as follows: KAGVTQTPRYLIKTRGQQVTLSCSPISGHRSVSWYQQTPGQGLQFLFEYFSETQRNKGNFPGRFSGRQFSNSRSEMNVSTLELGDSALYLCASSLETVGVIYFGEGSWLTVV.

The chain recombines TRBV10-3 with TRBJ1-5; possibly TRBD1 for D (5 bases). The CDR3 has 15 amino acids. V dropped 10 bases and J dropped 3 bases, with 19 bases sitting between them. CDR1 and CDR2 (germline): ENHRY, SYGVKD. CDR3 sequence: CAKPAGLGPNQPQHF. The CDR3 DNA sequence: TGTGCCAAACCCGCAGGGTTGGGGCCCAATCAGCCCCAGCATTTT.

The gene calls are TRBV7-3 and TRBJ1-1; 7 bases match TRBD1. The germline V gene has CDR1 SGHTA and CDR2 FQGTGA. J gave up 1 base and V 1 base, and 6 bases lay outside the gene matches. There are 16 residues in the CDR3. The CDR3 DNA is TGTGCCAGCAGCTTAAGGGGACAGCTTAAGAACACTGAAGCTTTCTTT. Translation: CASSLRGQLKNTEAFF.

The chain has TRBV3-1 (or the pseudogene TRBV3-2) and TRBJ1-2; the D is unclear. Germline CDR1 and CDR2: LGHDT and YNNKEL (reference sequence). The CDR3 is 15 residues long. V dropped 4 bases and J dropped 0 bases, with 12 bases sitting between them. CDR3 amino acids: CASSPRGVPNYGYTF. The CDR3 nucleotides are TGTGCCAGCAGCCCCCGGGGAGTGCCTAACTATGGCTACACCTTC.

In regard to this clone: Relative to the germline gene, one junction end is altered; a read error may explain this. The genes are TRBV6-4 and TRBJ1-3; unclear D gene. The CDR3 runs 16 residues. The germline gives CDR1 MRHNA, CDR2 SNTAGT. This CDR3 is CASSDLLPARGTTIYF. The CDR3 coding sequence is TGTGCCAGCAGTGACCTTCTTCCGGCGCGAGGAACCACCATATATTTT.

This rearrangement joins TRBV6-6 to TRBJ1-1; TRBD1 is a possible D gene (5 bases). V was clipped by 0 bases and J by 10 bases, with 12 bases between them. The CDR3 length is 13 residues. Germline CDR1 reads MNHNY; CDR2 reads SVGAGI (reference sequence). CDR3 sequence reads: CASSYSSAGGAFF. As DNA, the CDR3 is TGTGCCAGCAGTTACTCATCGGCCGGGGGAGCTTTCTTT.